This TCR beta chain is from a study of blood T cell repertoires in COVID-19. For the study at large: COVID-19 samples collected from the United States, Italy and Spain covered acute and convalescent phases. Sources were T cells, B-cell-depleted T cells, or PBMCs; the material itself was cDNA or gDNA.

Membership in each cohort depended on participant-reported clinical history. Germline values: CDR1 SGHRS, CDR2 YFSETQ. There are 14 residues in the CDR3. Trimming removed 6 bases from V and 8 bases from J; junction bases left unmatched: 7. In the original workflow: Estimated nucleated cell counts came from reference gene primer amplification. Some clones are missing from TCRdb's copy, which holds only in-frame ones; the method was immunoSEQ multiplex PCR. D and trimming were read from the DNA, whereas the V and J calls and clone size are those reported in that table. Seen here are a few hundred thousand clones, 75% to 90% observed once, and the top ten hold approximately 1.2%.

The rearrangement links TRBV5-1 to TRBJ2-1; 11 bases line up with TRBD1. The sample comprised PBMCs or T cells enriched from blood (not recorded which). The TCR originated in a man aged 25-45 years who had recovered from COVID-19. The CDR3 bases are TGCGCCAGCATACCGGGACAGGGGGTCGATGAGCAGTTCTTC. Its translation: CASIPGQGVDEQFF.